Presented here are 2 T cell receptor beta chains from one specimen sequenced in a study of glioma-infiltrating T cells after dendritic cell vaccination. Only in-frame clones appear in the TCRdb table, and some are missing; sequencing was by immunoSEQ multiplex PCR. The repertoire consists of fewer than 50,000 clones, with about 85% occurring once and the leading ten covering around 10%. The sequenced sample was blood, obtained before dendritic cell vaccination. The source of these receptors is a human donor with glioblastoma.

This clone was counted a single time. V usage is TRBV6-8 and J usage is TRBJ1-1, with D tentatively TRBD1 (6 bases). This CDR3 comprises 12 residues. V shed 10 bases and J shed 6 bases, with 15 bases lying between them. Per the germline V gene, CDR1 is MNHGY and CDR2 is SAAAGT. CDR3 coding DNA: TGTGCCACCCAAGGGGGAGCACCTGAAGCTTTCTTT. Translated: CATQGGAPEAFF.

The chain recombines TRBV20-1 with TRBJ1-5; D gene unclear. V lost 3 bases and J lost 9, with 9 bases in between. This CDR3 comprises 11 residues. Germline V gene lookup returns CDR1 DFQATT and CDR2 SNEGSKA (reference sequence). The CDR3 DNA sequence: TGCAGTGCTAGCCCCGGAGGGCCCCAGCATTTT. Residues: CSASPGGPQHF.